This T cell receptor beta chain was recorded in a study of blood T cell repertoires in COVID-19. Study background: The United States, Italy and Spain provided the acute and convalescent COVID-19 samples.

As processed by the authors: Counts of nucleated cells, estimated from reference gene primer amplification, were obtained. Assay: immunoSEQ multiplex PCR; the TCRdb copy retains only in-frame clones and omits some. V and J calls and clone size are given by that table; D and trimming were obtained from the DNA. The table includes hundreds of thousands of clones, approximately 89% detected once. Enrollment of patients from Seattle took place during active infection, with longitudinal follow-up. The CDR3 contains 15 residues. Germline-derived CDR1 and CDR2 are SEHNR and FQNEAQ (reference sequence). V lost 7 bases, J lost 5 bases, and 10 bases stayed unmatched.

The rearrangement joins TRBV7-9 to TRBJ2-1; 8 bases agree with TRBD2. The sequencing input was peripheral blood. This TCR came from a young man with COVID-19, enrolled during active disease. The CDR3 DNA is TGTGCCAGCACTCGGGGGGGGCGGAATCACAATGAGCAGTTCTTC. Protein: CASTRGGRNHNEQFF.